What follows is one T cell receptor (beta chain) and its context. CDR3 size: 16 residues. V lost 5 bases to trimming and J lost 3 bases; unmatched junction nucleotides: 13. Germline V lookup: CDR1 MNHEY, CDR2 SMNVEV (reference sequence). The data belong to a study of blood T cell repertoires in COVID-19. Across the study: Sources were T cells, B-cell-depleted T cells, or PBMCs; the material itself was cDNA or gDNA.

Study processing details: Reference gene primer amplification gave nucleated cell count estimates. Clones were read by immunoSEQ multiplex PCR, and TCRdb kept only the in-frame ones, dropping some. D and trimming come from the DNA, and the V and J calls and clone size come from that table. The sample includes roughly 250,000 clones, approximately 80% seen only once; the top ten take around 9.2%. Specimen: peripheral blood. The chain carries TRBV27 and TRBJ2-7, with 7 positions matching TRBD1. The receptor comes from a human donor in a cohort sampled during active COVID-19. CDR3: CASSGFRDRVNYEQYF. DNA for the CDR3: TGTGCCAGCAGTGGCTTTCGGGACAGAGTTAACTACGAGCAGTACTTC.